The present entry profiles one T cell receptor (beta chain) with its context. No antigen is known for it. An end of the junction does not agree with germline; a read error may underlie this. Per the study methods: The authors used CDR3 differences across clinicopathological groups to build a distant-metastasis classifier for papillary thyroid cancer. TCRdb reanalyzed the PCR reads with MiXCR. Clone size and V and J calls follow TCRdb, not the original study. Of tens of thousands of clones detected, roughly 18% appear once; the ten largest clones hold roughly 21%. These data come from a study of metastatic and nonmetastatic thyroid tumors. Study overall: Across blood and tumor or nodule tissue, repertoires from malignant and benign thyroid patients were compared with one another.

The CDR3 is 16 amino acids. Germline lookup yields CDR1 MDHEN and CDR2 SYDVKM. Treatment of any kind had been given to no patient before thyroid surgery. Whole-study findings and limits: Malignant thyroid tumors reportedly had TCR beta diversity that was significantly higher than in benign nodules, in blood and tumor.

Sequencing was done on a sample of blood. This TCR came from a male donor with papillary thyroid cancer or a benign thyroid nodule (not recorded which). Some clones in this sample may be carry-over from other donors' samples. The chain couples TRBV28 to TRBJ2-7, with 7 bases identical to TRBD2. CDR3 in amino acids: CASILFCGGARDEQYF. DNA of the CDR3: TGTGCCAGCATTTTATTCTGCGGGGGTGCTAGGGACGAGCAGTACTTC.